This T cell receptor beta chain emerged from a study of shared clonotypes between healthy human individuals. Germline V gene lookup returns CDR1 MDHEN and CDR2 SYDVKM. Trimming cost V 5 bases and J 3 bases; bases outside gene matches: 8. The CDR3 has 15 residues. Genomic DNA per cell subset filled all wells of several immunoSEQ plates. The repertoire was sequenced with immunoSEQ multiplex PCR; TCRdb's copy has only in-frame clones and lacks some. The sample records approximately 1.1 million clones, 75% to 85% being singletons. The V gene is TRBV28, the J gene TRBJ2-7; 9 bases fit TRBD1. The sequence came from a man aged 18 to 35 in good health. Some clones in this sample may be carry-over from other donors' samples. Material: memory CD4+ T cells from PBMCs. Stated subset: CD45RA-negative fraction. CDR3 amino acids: CASSAEDRGFYEQYF. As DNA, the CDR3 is TGTGCCAGCAGTGCCGAGGACAGGGGTTTCTACGAGCAGTACTTC.